Here is one T cell receptor (beta chain) with its context. Its target is unknown. With 4 bases clipped from V and 5 bases from J, the junction kept 3 bases outside the gene matches. CDR3 length equals 14 residues. Germline CDR1 and CDR2: MGHRA and YSYEKL. This record comes from a study of shared clonotypes between healthy human individuals. The authors split each subset's genomic DNA evenly across several immunoSEQ plates. Data came from immunoSEQ multiplex PCR; TCRdb stores just in-frame clones and leaves some out. The table has some 490,000 clones, about 84% seen once. Study findings and constraints: There were few donors, and this limited the genetic and exposure-history diversity represented.

This sequence originates from a woman between 40 and 55 years old in good health. Some clones in this sample may be carry-over from other donors' samples. The sequencing sample was made of PBMCs. The gene calls are TRBV4-1 and TRBJ1-5; 9 bases fit TRBD1. CDR3: CASSPWDRDQPQHF. CDR3 bases: TGCGCCAGCAGCCCCTGGGACAGGGATCAGCCCCAGCATTTT.